This TCR beta chain appears in the sequencing data of a study of shared clonotypes between healthy human individuals. Study observations and caveats: An expected dependence of interdonor clonotype sharing on sequencing depth was noted.

The protocol was immunoSEQ multiplex PCR, while the TCRdb copy is restricted to in-frame clones and leaves out a portion. The sample lists 600,000 or so clones, roughly 95% seen once, with over 0.095% in the top ten. As defined, naive CD8 cells were CD45RO-negative and positively selected for CCR7, with terminally differentiated effector memory CD45RA+ cells excluded. This CDR3 comprises 13 residues. Germline CDR1 reads LGHNA; CDR2 reads YNFKEQ. Concerning this clone: The antigen remains unidentified.

Sequenced material: naive CD8+ T cells sorted from blood. This chain connects TRBV4-2 to TRBJ2-5, with D hard to call. The tail of the sequence fits TRBJ2-7 better, so the J call may be wrong. The receptor was derived from a woman in her thirties in good health. The CDR3 DNA follows: TGTGCCAGCAGCCAAGAGATCTCCTACGAGCAGTACTTC. Translating gives CASSQEISYEQYF.